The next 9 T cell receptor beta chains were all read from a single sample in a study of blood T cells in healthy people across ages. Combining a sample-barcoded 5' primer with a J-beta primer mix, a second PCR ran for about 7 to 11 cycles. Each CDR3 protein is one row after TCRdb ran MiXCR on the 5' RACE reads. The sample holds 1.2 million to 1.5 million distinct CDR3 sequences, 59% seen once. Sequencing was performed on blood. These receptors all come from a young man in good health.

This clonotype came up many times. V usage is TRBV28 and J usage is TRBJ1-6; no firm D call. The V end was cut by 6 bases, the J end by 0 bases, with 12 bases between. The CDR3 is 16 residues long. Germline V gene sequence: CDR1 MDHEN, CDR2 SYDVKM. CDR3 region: CASSPTSDSYNSPLHF. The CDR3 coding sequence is TGTGCCAGCAGCCCGACCTCAGACTCCTATAATTCACCCCTCCACTTT.

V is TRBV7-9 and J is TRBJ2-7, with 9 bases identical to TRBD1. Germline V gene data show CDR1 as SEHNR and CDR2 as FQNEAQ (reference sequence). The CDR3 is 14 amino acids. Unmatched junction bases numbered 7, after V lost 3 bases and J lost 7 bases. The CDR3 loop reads CASSLTGGDPEQYF. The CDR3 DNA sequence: TGTGCCAGCAGCTTGACAGGGGGGGACCCAGAGCAGTACTTC. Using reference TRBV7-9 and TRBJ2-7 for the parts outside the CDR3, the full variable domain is DTGVSQNPRHKITKRGQNVTFRCDPISEHNRLYWYRQTLGQGPEFLTYFQNEAQLEKSRLLSDRFSAERPKGSFSTLEIQRTEQGDSAMYLCASSLTGGDPEQYFGPGTRLTVT.

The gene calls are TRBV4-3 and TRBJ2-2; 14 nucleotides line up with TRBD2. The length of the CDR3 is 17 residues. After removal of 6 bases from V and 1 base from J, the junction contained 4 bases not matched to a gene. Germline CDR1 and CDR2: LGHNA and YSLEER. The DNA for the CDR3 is TGCGCCAGCAGGGGGACTAGCGGGGGCCTGAACACCGGGGAGCTGTTTTTT. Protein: CASRGTSGGLNTGELFF.

CDR3 nucleotides: TGCGCCAGCAGCCAAGTGCTGAAGGAGGGCTACACCTTC. It yields the protein CASSQVLKEGYTF. V gene TRBV4-1 combines with J gene TRBJ1-2; the D is unclear. The CDR3 runs to 13 residues. The V end lost 1 base, the J end lost 8 bases, and 11 bases lay between the germline ends. CDR1 and CDR2 from the germline V gene are MGHRA and YSYEKL.

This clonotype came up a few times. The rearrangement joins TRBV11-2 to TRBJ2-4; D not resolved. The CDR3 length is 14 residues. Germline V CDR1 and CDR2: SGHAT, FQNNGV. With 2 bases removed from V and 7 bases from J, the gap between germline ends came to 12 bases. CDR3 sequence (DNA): TGTGCCAGCAGCTTATCGAGCGCCGGGAACATTCAGTACTTC. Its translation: CASSLSSAGNIQYF.

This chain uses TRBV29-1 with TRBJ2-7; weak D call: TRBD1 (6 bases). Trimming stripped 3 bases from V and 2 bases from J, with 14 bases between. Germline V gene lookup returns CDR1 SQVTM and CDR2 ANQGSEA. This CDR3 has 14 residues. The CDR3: CSVDPSGTTYEQYF. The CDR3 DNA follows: TGCAGCGTTGATCCGTCCGGGACAACCTACGAGCAGTACTTC.

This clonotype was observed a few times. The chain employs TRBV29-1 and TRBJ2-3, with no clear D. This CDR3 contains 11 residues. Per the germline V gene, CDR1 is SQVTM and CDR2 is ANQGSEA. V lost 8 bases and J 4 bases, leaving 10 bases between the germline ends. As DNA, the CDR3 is TGCAGCCTATCTTCCGCAGATACGCAGTATTTT. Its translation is CSLSSADTQYF.

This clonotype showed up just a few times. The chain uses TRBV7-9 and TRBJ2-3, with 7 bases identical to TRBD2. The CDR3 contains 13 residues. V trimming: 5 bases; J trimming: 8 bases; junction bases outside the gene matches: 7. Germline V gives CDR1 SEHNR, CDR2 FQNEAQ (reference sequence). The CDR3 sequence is CASSPTSEVTQYF. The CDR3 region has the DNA TGTGCCAGCAGCCCAACTAGCGAGGTTACGCAGTATTTT.

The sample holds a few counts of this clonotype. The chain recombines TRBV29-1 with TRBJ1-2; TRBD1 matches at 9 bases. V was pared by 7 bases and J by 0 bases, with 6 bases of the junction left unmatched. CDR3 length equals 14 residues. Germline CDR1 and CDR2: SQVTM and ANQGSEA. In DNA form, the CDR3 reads TGCAGCGGTGGGACAGGGCATTCTAACTATGGCTACACCTTC. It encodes CSGGTGHSNYGYTF.